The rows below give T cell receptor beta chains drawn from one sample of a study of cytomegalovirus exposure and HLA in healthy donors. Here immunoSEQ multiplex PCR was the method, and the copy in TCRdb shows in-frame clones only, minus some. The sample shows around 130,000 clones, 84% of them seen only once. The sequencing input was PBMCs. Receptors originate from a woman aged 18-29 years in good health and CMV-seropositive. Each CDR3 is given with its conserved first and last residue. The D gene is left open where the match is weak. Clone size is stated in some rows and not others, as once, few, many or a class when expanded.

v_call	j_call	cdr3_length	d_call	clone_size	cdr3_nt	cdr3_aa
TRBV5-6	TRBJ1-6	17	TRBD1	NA	TGTGCCAGCAGCTTGGAGGGACAGGGAGGCTATAATTCACCCCTCCACTTT	CASSLEGQGGYNSPLHF
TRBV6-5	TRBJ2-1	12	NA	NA	TGTGCCAGCAGTTATTCCGACAATGAGCAGTTCTTC	CASSYSDNEQFF
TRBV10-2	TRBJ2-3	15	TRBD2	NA	TGCGCCAGCGGGGCCGGGGGGACTAGCACAGATACGCAGTATTTT	CASGAGGTSTDTQYF
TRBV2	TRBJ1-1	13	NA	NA	TGTGCCAGCAACAGGGTGATTAACACTGAAGCTTTCTTT	CASNRVINTEAFF
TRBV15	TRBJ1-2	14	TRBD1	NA	TGTGCCACCAGCAGAACAGGGGATATCGATGGCTACACCTTC	CATSRTGDIDGYTF
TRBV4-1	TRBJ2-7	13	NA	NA	TGCGCCAGCAGCCAAGCTGACCGGGACACCACCGTATTC	CASSQADRDTTVF
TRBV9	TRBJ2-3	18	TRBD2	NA	TGTGCCAGCAGCCCCAAGACTAGCGGGGGGTCTCTCACAGATACGCAGTATTTT	CASSPKTSGGSLTDTQYF
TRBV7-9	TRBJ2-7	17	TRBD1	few	TGTTCCAGCAGCTTATATGGGCGACAGGGGGTCTCCTACGAGCAGTACTTC	CSSSLYGRQGVSYEQYF
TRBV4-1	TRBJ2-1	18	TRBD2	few	TGCGCCAGCAGCCAAGGAGTGGCGGGGGTGAGCTCCTACAATGAGCAGTTCTTC	CASSQGVAGVSSYNEQFF
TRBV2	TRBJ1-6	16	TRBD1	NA	TGTGCCAGCAGACGTCCGGGACAGGGGCTAGAATCACCCCTCCACTTT	CASRRPGQGLESPLHF
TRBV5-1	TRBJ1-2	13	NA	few	TGCGCCAGCAGCTTGGTGCCAGAGGGTGGCTACACCTTC	CASSLVPEGGYTF
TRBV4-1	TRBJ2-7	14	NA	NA	TGCGCCAGCAGCCCGGGACTTGCCTCCTACGAGCAGTACTTC	CASSPGLASYEQYF
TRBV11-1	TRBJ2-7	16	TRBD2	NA	TGTGCCAGCAGCACAGGGACTAGCGGGGAGAAATACGAGCAGTACTTC	CASSTGTSGEKYEQYF
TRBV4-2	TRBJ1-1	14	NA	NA	TGTGCCAGCAGCCCCATAGGGACAACCACTGAAGCTTTCTTT	CASSPIGTTTEAFF
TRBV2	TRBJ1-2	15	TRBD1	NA	TGTGCCAGCAGTGAAACTCTGGACAGGGCGGATGGCTACACCTTC	CASSETLDRADGYTF
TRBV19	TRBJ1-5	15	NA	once	TGTGCCAGTAGTATAGGGGGGGGCCGGGGCGAGCCCCAGCATTTT	CASSIGGGRGEPQHF
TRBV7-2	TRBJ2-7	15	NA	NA	TGTGCCAGCAGCTTAGCCCCGGACAGCTCCTACGAGCAGTACTTC	CASSLAPDSSYEQYF
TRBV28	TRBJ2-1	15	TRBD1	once	TGTGCCAGCAGCGAGTCCGGGACAGGGAGAAATGAGCAGTTCTTC	CASSESGTGRNEQFF
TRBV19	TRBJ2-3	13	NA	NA	TGTGCCAGTAAAAGACAGCACACAGATACGCAGTATTTT	CASKRQHTDTQYF
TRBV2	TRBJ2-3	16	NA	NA	TGTGCCAGCAGTGAATTTGAGGGCGTTGGCACAGATACGCAGTATTTT	CASSEFEGVGTDTQYF
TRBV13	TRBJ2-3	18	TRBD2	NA	TGTGCCAGCAGCTTAGGGGGACTAGCGGGGCTAGAGTCGGATACGCAGTATTTT	CASSLGGLAGLESDTQYF
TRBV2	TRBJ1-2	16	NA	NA	TGTGCCAGCAGCGTTGGACAGTCAGACCTCTACTATGGCTACACCTTC	CASSVGQSDLYYGYTF
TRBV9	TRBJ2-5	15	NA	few	TGTGCCAGCAGCGGCCGGGGCGGGGCACAAGAGACCCAGTACTTC	CASSGRGGAQETQYF
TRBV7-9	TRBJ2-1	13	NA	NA	TGTGCCAGCAGCTTCAAGGGGTTAAATGAGCAGTTCTTC	CASSFKGLNEQFF
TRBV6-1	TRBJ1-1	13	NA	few	TGTGCCAGCAATCCCGGGAAGAACACTGAAGCTTTCTTT	CASNPGKNTEAFF
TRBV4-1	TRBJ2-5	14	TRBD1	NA	TGCGCCAGCAGCCAAAGGACAGGGGATCAGACCCAGTACTTC	CASSQRTGDQTQYF
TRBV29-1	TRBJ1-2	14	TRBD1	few	TGCAGCGTTGAAGATAGAGGACAGGGGGGAGGCTACACCTTC	CSVEDRGQGGGYTF
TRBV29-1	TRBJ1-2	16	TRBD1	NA	TGCAGCGTTCAAAATGCCGGGACAGGGAAGGCCTATGGCTACACCTTC	CSVQNAGTGKAYGYTF
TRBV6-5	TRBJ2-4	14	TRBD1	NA	TGTGCCAGCAGTGACAGGGTAGTCAAAAACATTCAGTACTTC	CASSDRVVKNIQYF
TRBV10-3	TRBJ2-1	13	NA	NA	TGTGCCATCAGTGAGTCGAAACAGGATGAGCAGTTCTTC	CAISESKQDEQFF
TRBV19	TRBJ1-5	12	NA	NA	TGTGCCAGTAGTTTCGGTAATCAGCCCCAGCATTTT	CASSFGNQPQHF
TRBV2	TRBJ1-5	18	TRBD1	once	TGTGCCAGCAGCAAGGAGGAGGGGGCCGGGGTGAGCAATCAGCCCCAGCATTTT	CASSKEEGAGVSNQPQHF
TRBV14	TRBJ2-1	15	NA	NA	TGTGCCAGCAGCCAAGTTCAGAACCCGGGAAATGAGCAGTTCTTC	CASSQVQNPGNEQFF
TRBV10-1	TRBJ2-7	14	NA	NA	TGCGCCAGCAGTGAGTCTAGGCGGCCCCCCGAGCAGTACTTC	CASSESRRPPEQYF